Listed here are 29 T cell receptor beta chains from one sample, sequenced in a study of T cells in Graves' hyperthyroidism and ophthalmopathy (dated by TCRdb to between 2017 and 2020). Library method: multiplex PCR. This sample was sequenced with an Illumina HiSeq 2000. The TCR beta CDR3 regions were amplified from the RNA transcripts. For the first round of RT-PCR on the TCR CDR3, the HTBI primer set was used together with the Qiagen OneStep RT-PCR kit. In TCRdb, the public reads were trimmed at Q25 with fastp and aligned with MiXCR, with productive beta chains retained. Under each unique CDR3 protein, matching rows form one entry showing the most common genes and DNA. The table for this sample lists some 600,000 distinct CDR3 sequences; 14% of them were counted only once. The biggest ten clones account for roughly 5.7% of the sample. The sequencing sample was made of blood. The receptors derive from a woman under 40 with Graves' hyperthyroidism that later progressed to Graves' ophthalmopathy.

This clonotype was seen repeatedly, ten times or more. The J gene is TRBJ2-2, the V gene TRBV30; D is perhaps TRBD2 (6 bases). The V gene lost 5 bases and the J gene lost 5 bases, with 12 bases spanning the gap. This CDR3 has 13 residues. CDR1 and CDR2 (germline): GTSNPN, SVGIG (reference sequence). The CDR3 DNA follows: TGTGCCTGGCGCGGGGCAGGGACCGGGGAGCTGTTTTTT. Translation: CAWRGAGTGELFF.

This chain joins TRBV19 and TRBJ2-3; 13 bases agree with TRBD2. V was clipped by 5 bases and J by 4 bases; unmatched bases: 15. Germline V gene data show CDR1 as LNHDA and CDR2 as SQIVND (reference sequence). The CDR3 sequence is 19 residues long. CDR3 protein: CASSARGWTSGRSPDTQYF. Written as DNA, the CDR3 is TGTGCCAGTAGTGCCCGGGGGTGGACTAGCGGGAGATCCCCAGATACGCAGTATTTT.

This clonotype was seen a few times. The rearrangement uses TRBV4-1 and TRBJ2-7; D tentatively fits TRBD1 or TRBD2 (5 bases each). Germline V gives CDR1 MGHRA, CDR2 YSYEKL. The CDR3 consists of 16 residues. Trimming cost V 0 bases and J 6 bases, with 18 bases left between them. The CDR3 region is CASSQDPGTILGEQYF. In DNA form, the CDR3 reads TGCGCCAGCAGCCAAGATCCTGGGACCATCCTAGGCGAGCAGTACTTC.

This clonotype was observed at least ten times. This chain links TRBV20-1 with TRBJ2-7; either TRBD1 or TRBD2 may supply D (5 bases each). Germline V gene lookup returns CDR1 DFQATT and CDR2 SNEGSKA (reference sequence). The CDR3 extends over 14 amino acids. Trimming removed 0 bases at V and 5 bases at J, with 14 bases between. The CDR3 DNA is TGCAGTGCTAGAGATTCTTCAGGGACCAACGAGCAGTACTTC. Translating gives CSARDSSGTNEQYF.

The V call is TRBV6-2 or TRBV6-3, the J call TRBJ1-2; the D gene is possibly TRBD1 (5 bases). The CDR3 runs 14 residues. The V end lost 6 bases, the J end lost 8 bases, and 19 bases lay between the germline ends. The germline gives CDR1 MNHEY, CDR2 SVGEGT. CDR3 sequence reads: CASSLPDRYGGYTF. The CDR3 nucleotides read TGTGCCAGCAGCCTACCAGACAGATACGGGGGCTACACCTTC.

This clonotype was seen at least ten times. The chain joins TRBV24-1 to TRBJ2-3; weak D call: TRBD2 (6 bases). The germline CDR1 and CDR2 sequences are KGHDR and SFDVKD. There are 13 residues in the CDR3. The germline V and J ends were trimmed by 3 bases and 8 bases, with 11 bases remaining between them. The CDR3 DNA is TGTGCCACCAGTGATAATCAGGGAGGTACGCAGTATTTT. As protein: CATSDNQGGTQYF.

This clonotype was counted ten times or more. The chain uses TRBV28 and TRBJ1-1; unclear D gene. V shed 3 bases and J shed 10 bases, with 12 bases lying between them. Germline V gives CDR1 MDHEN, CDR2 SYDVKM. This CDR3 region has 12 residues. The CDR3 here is CASSLGPLRAFF. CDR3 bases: TGTGCCAGCAGTTTGGGCCCACTCCGAGCTTTCTTT.

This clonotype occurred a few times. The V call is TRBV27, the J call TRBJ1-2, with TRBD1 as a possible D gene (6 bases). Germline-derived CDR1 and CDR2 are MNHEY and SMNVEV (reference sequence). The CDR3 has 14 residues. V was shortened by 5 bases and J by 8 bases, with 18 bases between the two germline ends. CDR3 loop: CASSPRGGAEGYTF. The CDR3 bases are TGTGCCAGCAGTCCCCGGGGGGGGGCGGAGGGCTACACCTTC.

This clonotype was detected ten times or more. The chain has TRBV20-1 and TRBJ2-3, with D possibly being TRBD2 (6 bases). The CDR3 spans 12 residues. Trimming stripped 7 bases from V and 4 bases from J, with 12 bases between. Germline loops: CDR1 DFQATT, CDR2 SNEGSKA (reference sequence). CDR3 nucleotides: TGCAGTGAAACGGGAGTCGCAGATACGCAGTATTTT. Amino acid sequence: CSETGVADTQYF.

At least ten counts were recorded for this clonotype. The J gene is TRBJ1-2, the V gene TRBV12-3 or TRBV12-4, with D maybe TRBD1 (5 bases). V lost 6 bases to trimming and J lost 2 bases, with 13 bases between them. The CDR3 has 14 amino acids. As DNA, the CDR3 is TGTGCCAGCAGATTAAGCGGGACGAACTATGGCTACACCTTC. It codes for CASRLSGTNYGYTF.

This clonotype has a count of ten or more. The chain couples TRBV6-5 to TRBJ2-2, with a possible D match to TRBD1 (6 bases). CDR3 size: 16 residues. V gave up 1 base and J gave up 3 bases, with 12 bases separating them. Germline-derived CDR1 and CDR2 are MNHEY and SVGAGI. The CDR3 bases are TGTGCCAGCAGTTACTTCCCAGGGGTGGACACCGGGGAGCTGTTTTTT. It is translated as CASSYFPGVDTGELFF.

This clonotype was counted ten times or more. CDR3 loop: CASSPYSGGSQADTQYF. The CDR3 coding sequence is TGTGCCAGCAGCCCATATTCGGGCGGGAGTCAAGCAGATACGCAGTATTTT. V gene TRBV11-3 combines with J gene TRBJ2-3, with 7 positions matching TRBD2. The trim removed 5 bases at V and 4 bases at J, leaving 15 bases unmatched. The CDR3 sequence is 17 residues long. Germline CDR1 reads SGHNT; CDR2 reads YENEEA.

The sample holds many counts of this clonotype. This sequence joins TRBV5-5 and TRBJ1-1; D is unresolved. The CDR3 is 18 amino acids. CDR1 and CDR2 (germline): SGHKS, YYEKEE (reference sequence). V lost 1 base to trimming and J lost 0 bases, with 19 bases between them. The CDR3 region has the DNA TGTGCCAGCAGCTTGTGGGAAGACGTCAGTATCATGAACACTGAAGCTTTCTTT. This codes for CASSLWEDVSIMNTEAFF.

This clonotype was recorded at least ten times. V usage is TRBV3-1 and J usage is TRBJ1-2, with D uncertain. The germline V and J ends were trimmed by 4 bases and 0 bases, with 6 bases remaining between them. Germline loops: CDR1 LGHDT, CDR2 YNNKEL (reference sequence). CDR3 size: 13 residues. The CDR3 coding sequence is TGTGCCAGCAGCCTCGACCCTAACTATGGCTACACCTTC. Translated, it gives CASSLDPNYGYTF.

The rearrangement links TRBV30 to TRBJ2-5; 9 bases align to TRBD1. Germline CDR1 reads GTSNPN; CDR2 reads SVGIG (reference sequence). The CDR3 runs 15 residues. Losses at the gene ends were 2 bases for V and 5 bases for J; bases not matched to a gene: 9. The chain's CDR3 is CAWSRGTGIWETQYF. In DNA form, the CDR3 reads TGTGCCTGGAGTAGGGGGACAGGGATTTGGGAGACCCAGTACTTC.

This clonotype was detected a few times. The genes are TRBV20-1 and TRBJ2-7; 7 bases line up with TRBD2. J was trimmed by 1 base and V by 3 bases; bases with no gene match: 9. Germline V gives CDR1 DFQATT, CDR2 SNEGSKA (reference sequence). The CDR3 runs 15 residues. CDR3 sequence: CSASVWEGLSYEQYF. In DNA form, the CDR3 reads TGCAGTGCTAGTGTGTGGGAGGGCCTTTCCTACGAGCAGTACTTC.

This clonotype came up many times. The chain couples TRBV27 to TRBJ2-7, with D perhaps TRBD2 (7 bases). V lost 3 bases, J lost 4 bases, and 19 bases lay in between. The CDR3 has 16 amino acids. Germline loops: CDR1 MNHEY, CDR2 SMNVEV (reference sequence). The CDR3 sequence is CASSLEGGGTAYEQYF. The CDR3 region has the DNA TGTGCCAGCAGTTTGGAGGGAGGGGGAACGGCATACGAGCAGTACTTC.

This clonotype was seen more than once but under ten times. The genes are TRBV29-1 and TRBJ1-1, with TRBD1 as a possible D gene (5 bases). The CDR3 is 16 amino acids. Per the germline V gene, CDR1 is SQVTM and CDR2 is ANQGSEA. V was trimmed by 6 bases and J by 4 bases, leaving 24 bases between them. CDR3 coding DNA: TGCAGCGTCGCTCCATCAAATTGGGGGGTGGGCACTGAAGCTTTCTTT. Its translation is CSVAPSNWGVGTEAFF.

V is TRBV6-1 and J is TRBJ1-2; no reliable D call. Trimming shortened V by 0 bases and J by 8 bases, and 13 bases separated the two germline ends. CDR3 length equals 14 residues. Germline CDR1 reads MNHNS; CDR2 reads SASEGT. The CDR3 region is CASSEARFSGGYTF. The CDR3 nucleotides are TGTGCCAGCAGTGAAGCGCGATTCTCGGGGGGCTACACCTTC.

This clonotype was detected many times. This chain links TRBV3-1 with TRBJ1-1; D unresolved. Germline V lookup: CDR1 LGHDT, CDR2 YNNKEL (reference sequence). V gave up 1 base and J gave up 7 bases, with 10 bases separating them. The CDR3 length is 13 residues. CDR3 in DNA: TGTGCCAGCAGCCAAGGGACCGGGGATGAAGCTTTCTTT. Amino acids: CASSQGTGDEAFF.

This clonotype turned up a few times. The CDR3 spells CASSSYHSRDGETQYF. The CDR3 nucleotides read TGTGCCAGCAGTTCCTACCACTCAAGGGACGGCGAGACCCAGTACTTC. V is TRBV6-5 and J is TRBJ2-5; the D call may be TRBD1 or TRBD2 (5 bases each). The CDR3 totals 16 residues. Trimming removed 4 bases from V and 5 bases from J, with 20 bases in between. Germline V gene sequence: CDR1 MNHEY, CDR2 SVGAGI.

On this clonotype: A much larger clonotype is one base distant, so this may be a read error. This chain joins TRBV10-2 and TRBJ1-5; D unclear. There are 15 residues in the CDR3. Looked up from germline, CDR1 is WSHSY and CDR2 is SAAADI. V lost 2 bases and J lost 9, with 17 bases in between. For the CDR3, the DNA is TGCGCCAGCAGTGAGAGCGGGGAATGGGGTCGGCCCCAGCATTTT. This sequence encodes CASSESGEWGRPQHF.

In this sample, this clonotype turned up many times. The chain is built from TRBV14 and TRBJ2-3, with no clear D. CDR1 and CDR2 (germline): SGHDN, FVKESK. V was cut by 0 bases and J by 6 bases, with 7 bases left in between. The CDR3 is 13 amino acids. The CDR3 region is CASSQDGVDTQYF. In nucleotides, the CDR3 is TGTGCCAGCAGCCAAGATGGGGTTGATACGCAGTATTTT.

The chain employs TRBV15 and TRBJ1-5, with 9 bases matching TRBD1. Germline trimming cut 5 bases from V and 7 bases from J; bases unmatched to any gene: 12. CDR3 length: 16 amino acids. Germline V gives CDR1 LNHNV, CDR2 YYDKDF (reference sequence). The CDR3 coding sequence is TGTGCCACCAGCGTTAGACAGGGGGTCGGGAAACAGCCCCAGCATTTT. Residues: CATSVRQGVGKQPQHF.

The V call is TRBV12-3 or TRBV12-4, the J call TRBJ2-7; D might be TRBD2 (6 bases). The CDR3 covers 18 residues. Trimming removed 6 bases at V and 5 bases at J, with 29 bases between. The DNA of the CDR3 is TGTGCCAGCAGACGAACCCCCCGGGGGTTGGGGCCGTTTGACGAGCAGTACTTC. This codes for CASRRTPRGLGPFDEQYF.

CDR3 DNA sequence: TGCAGTGCTAGAGCCGGGACAGGGGCTAGGGCCGACCTCTCTGGGGCCAACGTCCTGACTTTC. Translating gives CSARAGTGARADLSGANVLTF. The chain joins TRBV20-1 to TRBJ2-6, with 10 bases matching TRBD1. Germline CDR1 reads DFQATT; CDR2 reads SNEGSKA (reference sequence). Trimming removed 1 base from V and 0 bases from J; junction bases left unmatched: 15. The CDR3 totals 21 residues.

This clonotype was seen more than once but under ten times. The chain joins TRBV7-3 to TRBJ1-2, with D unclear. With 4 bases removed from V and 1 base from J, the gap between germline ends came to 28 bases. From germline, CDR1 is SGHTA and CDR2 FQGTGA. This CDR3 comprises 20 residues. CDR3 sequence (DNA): TGTGCCAGCAGCTCCGGGGATCCGAGGCCCCCTTTAATATTTAACTATGGCTACACCTTC. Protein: CASSSGDPRPPLIFNYGYTF. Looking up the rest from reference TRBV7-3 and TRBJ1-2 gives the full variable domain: GAGVSQTPSNKVTEKGKYVELRCDPISGHTALYWYRQSLGQGPEFLIYFQGTGAADDSGLPNDRFFAVRPEGSVSTLKIQRTERGDSAVYLCASSSGDPRPPLIFNYGYTFGSGTRLTVV.

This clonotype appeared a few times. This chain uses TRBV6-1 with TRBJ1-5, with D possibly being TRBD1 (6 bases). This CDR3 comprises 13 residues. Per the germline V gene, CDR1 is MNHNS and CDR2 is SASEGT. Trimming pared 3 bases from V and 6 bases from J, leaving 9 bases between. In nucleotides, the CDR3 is TGTGCCAGCAGTGATACAGGGTCTCAGCCCCAGCATTTT. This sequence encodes CASSDTGSQPQHF.

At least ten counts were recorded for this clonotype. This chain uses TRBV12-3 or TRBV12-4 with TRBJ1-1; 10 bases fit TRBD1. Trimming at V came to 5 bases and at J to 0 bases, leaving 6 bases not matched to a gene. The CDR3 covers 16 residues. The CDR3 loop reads CASSPGQGFMNTEAFF. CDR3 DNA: TGTGCCAGCAGTCCGGGACAGGGGTTTATGAACACTGAAGCTTTCTTT.